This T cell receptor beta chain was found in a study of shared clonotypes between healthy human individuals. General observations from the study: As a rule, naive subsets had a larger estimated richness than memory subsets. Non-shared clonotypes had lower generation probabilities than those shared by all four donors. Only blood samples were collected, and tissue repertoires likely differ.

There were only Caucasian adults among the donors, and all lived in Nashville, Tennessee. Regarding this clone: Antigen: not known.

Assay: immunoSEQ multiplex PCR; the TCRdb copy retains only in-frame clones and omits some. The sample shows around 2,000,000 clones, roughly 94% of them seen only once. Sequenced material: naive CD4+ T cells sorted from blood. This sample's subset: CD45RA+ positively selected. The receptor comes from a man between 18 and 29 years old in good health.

CDR3 nucleotides: TGTGCCGAAAAGGGGGGCAACTATGGCTACACCTTC. Amino acid sequence: CAEKGGNYGYTF. V and J are TRBV30 and TRBJ1-2, with D perhaps matching TRBD1 (6 bases). Germline V CDR1 and CDR2: GTSNPN, SVGIG (reference sequence). Trimming removed 8 bases from V and 2 bases from J, with 12 bases in between. The CDR3 totals 12 residues.